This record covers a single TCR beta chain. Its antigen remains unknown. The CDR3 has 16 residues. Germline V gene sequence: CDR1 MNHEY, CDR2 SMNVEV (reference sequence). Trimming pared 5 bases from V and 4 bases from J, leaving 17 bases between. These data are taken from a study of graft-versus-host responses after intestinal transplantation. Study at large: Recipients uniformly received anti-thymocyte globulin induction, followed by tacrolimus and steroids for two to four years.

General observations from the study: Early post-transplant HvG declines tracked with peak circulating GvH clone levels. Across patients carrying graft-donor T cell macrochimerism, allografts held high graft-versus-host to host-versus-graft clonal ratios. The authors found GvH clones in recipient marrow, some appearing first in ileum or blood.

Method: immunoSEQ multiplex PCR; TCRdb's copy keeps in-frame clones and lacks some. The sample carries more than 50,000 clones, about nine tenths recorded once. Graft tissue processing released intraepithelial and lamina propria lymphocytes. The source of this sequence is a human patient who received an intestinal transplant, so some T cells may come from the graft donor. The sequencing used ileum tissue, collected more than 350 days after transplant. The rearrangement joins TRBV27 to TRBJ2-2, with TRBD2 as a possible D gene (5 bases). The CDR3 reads CASSPRAEDTTGELFF. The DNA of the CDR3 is TGTGCCAGCAGTCCGAGGGCCGAAGATACCACCGGGGAGCTGTTTTTT.